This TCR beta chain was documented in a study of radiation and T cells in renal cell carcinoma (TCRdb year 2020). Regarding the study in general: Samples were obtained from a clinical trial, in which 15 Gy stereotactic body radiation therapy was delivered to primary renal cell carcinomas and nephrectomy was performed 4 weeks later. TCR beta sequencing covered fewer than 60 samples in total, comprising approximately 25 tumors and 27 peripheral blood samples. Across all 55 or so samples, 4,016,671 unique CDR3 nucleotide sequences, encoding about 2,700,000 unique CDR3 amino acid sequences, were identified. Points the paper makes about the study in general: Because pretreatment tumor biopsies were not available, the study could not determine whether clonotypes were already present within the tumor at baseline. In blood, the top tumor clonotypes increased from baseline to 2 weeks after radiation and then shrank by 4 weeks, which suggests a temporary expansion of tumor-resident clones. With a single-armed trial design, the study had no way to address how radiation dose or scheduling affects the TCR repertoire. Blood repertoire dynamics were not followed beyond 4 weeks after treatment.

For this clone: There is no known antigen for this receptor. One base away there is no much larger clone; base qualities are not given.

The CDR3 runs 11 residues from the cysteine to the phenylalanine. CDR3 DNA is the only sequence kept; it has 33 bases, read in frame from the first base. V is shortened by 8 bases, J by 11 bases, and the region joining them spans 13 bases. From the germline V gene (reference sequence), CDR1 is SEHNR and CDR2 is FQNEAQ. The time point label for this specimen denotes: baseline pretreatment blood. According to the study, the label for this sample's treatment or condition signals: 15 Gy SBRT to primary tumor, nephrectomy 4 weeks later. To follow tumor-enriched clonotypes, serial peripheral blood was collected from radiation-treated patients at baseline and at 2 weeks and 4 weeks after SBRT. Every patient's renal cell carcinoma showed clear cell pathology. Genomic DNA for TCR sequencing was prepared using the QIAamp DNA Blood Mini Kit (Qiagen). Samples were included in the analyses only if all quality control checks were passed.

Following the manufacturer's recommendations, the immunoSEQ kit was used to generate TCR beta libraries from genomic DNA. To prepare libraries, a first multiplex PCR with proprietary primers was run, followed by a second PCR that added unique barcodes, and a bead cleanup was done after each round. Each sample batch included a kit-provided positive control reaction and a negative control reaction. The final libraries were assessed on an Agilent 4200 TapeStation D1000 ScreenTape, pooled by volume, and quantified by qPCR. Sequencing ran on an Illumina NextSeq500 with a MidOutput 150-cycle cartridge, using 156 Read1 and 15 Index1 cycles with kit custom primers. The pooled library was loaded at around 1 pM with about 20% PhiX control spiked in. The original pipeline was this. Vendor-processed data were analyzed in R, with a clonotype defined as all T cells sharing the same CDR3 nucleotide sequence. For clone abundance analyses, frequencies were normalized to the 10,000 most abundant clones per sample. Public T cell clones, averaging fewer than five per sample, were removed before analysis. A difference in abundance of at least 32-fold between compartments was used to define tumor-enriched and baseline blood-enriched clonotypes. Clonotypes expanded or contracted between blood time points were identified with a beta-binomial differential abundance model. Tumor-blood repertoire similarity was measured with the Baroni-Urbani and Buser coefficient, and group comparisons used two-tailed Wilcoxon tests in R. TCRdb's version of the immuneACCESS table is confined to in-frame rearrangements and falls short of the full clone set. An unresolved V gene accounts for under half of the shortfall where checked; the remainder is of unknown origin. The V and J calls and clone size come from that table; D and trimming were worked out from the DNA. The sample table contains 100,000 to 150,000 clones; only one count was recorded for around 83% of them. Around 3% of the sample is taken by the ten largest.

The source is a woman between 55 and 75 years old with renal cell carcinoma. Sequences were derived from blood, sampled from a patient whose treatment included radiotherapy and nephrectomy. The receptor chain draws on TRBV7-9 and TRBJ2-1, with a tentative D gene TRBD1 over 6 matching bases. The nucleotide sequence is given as TGTGCCAGCGTACTAGGGGGTAAGCAGTTCTTC. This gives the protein CASVLGGKQFF.